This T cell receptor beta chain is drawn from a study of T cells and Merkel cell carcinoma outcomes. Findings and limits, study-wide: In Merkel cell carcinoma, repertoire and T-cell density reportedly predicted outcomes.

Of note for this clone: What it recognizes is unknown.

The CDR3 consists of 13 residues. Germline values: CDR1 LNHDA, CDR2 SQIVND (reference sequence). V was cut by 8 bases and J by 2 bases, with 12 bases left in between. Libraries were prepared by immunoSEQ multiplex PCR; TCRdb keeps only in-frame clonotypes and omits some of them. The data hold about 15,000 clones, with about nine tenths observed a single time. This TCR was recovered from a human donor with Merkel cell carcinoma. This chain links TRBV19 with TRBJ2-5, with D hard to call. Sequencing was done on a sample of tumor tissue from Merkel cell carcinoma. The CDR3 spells CASSSARQETQYF. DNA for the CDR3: TGTGCCAGTTCCTCAGCTCGTCAAGAGACCCAGTACTTC.